This T cell receptor (beta chain) stems from a study of beta chain features in type 1 diabetes. Study-level findings and limits: Type 1 diabetes patients had TCRB CDR3s that were shorter (moderately but significantly so) in all four CD4+ subsets.

This clone was observed a handful of times. Its antigen is as yet unknown. Trimming took off 3 bases at V and 11 bases at J, with 10 bases between the two ends. In germline, CDR1 is DFQATT, CDR2 SNEGSKA (reference sequence). There are 10 residues in the CDR3. Every bit of the isolated RNA underwent reverse transcription, so sequencing read expressed TCRB transcripts. Sequencing used immunoSEQ multiplex PCR; TCRdb keeps in-frame clones, though not all of them. The data contain 200,000 to 250,000 clones, around 13% of them singletons. The genes are TRBV20-1 and TRBJ1-1; perhaps TRBD1 as D (6 bases). This receptor was taken from a man in his thirties or forties with type 1 diabetes. The sequenced sample consisted of naive CD4+ T cells from blood. CDR3 coding DNA: TGCAGTGCTAGTCAGGGGTGGGCTTTCTTT. It yields the protein CSASQGWAFF.